These T cell receptor beta chains were read from a single sample in a study of Ad26.COV2.S vaccination and SARS-CoV-2 variants. Some clones are missing from TCRdb's copy, which holds only in-frame ones; the method was immunoSEQ multiplex PCR. The profile shows approximately 300,000 clones, 85% to 90% of them singletons. The sample in question was peripheral blood, obtained in a trial of Ad26.COV2.S vaccine versus placebo. The receptors were gathered from a person aged 18 to 65 who received the Ad26.COV2.S COVID-19 vaccine or a placebo. Each CDR3 is given without its conserved first and last residue. A D gene is named only where the DNA matches it firmly.

v_call d_call cdr3_aa
TRBV5-1 . ASSLMDSNYGYT
TRBV6-5 TRBD1 ASSPYLQGSNEQF
TRBV5-4 . ASSPPRGRSGANVLT
TRBV19 . ASSIDWDQPQH
TRBV7-9 . ASSSQPPGANVLT
TRBV24-1 TRBD1 ATSDSGQGKIDEQF
TRBV6-6 . ASSYSGLYEQF
TRBV30 TRBD1 AWSWGRTGGNQPQH
TRBV10-2 TRBD1 ASSTGGFGYT
TRBV3-1/TRBV3-2 TRBD2 ASSHDPSGGVYNEQF
TRBV12-3/TRBV12-4 . ASSLVLASEQF
TRBV7-2 . ASSGASRSPLH
TRBV29-1 TRBD1 SVAPGQYYEQY
TRBV11-2 TRBD1 ASTPKGAGGYT
TRBV7-9 . ASSLFGWKRTVEEQY
TRBV7-2 . ASRDSSSYEQY
TRBV10-3 . AISESSERETQY
TRBV5-1 . ASSFTGTGGEKLF
TRBV5-1 TRBD2 ASSPGTSGTGELF
TRBV5-1 . ASSLESITEAF
TRBV10-2 TRBD2 ASKNPGLTYEQY
TRBV27 TRBD1 ASSFLSPTGVNTEAF